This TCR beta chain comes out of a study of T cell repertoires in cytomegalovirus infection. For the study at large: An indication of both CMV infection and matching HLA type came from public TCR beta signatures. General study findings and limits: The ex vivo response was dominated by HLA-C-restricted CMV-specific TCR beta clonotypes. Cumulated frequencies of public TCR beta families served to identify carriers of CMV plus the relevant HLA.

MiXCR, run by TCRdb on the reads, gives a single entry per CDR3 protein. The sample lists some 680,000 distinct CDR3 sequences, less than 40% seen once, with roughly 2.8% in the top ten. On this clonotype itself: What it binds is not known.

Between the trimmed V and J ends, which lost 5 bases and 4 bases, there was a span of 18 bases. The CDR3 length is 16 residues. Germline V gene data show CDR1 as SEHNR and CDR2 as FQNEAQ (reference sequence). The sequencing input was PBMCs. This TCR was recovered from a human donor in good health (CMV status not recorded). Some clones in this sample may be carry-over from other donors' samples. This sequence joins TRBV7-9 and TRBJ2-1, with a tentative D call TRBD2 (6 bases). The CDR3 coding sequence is TGTGCCAGCAGCCGGCAGGGCGGGATTAGTTACAATGAGCAGTTCTTC. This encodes CASSRQGGISYNEQFF. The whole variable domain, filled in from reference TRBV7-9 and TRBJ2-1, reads DTGVSQNPRHKITKRGQNVTFRCDPISEHNRLYWYRQTLGQGPEFLTYFQNEAQLEKSRLLSDRFSAERPKGSFSTLEIQRTEQGDSAMYLCASSRQGGISYNEQFFGPGTRLTVL.